These 18 T cell receptor beta chains were all obtained from the same sample, sequenced in a study of Graves' ophthalmopathy and Graves' hyperthyroidism. Transcripts of RNA were the source for amplifying TCR beta CDR3 regions. Scientists carried out first-round RT-PCR using HTBI primers and then a second-round multiplex PCR. TCRdb redid the calling of the multiplex PCR reads with MiXCR, one entry per CDR3 protein. The top ten hold approximately 7% of the sample, which has over 500,000 distinct CDR3 sequences, approximately 22% seen once. Sequencing used peripheral blood. The origin of the receptors is a woman between 18 and 29 years old with stable Graves' hyperthyroidism. Some clones in this sample may be carry-over from other donors' samples.

This clonotype was seen more than once but under ten times. This rearrangement joins TRBV29-1 to TRBJ1-2; D is unclear. This CDR3 region has 9 residues. Germline-derived CDR1 and CDR2 are SQVTM and ANQGSEA. The V end lost 6 bases, the J end lost 8 bases, and 7 bases lay between the germline ends. The CDR3, as DNA: TGCAGCGTCGAACAGGGCTACACCTTC. It codes for CSVEQGYTF.

This clonotype appeared many times. The CDR3 region is CASSSTLISETQYF. The CDR3 DNA reads as TGTGCCAGCAGCTCAACCCTAATTTCGGAGACCCAGTACTTC. V is TRBV7-2 and J is TRBJ2-5, with D hard to call. Per germline, CDR1 SGHTA and CDR2 FQGNSA. Trimming shortened V by 4 bases and J by 5 bases, and 14 bases separated the two germline ends. CDR3 size: 14 residues.

This clonotype was detected many times. The chain couples TRBV7-3 to TRBJ1-1; no definite D call. This CDR3 is 14 amino acids long. Trimming shortened V by 1 base and J by 1 base, and 7 bases separated the two germline ends. Germline V CDR1 and CDR2: SGHTA, FQGTGA. CDR3 in amino acids: CASSLSPGNTEAFF. DNA for the CDR3: TGTGCCAGCAGCTTAAGTCCAGGGAACACTGAAGCTTTCTTT.

On this clonotype itself: One end of the junction is discordant with germline, which a read error may explain. This chain's CDR3 is CGSSLVRTGYNSPLHF. Here the CDR3 DNA reads TGTGGCAGCAGTTTGGTCCGGACAGGGTATAATTCACCCCTCCACTTT. J is TRBJ1-6 and V is TRBV27; TRBD1 matches 8 bases. The CDR3 runs 16 residues. Germline CDR1 is MNHEY and CDR2 is SMNVEV (reference sequence).

The chain joins TRBV7-9 to TRBJ1-1; possible D gene TRBD1, 6 bases. Germline V gene sequence: CDR1 SEHNR, CDR2 FQNEAQ (reference sequence). The CDR3 covers 13 residues. Trimming shortened V by 4 bases and J by 3 bases, and 9 bases separated the two germline ends. The CDR3 DNA reads as TGTGCCAGCAGCTCAGGACAGTACACTGAAGCTTTCTTT. Protein product: CASSSGQYTEAFF.

This chain connects TRBV6-1 to TRBJ1-5; weak D call: TRBD1 (5 bases). V was clipped by 8 bases and J by 0 bases, with 8 bases between them. The germline gives CDR1 MNHNS, CDR2 SASEGT. CDR3 length: 13 amino acids. CDR3 amino acids: CASVRDSNQPQHF. CDR3 bases: TGTGCCAGCGTCAGGGATAGCAATCAGCCCCAGCATTTT.

This clonotype came up once. This rearrangement joins TRBV30 to TRBJ1-1; D might be TRBD1 (6 bases). This CDR3 is built from 16 residues. Trimming removed 1 base from V and 1 base from J, with 16 bases in between. Germline CDR1 GTSNPN, CDR2 SVGIG (reference sequence). The CDR3 region is CAWSGDEKQGNTEAFF. The CDR3 bases are TGTGCCTGGAGTGGGGATGAAAAACAGGGGAACACTGAAGCTTTCTTT.

This clonotype was recorded at least ten times. This chain uses TRBV5-1 with TRBJ2-6, with 7 bases that match TRBD2. This CDR3 has 18 amino acids. The ends lost 5 bases at V and 7 bases at J; junction bases unmatched: 18. Germline-derived CDR1 and CDR2 are SGHRS and YFSETQ. Here the CDR3 DNA reads TGCGCCAGCAGTTGGCAGGTGATCTCTGGGGAGGGCGCCAACGTCCTGACTTTC. As protein: CASSWQVISGEGANVLTF. The whole variable domain, remainder taken from reference TRBV5-1 and TRBJ2-6, is KAGVTQTPRYLIKTRGQQVTLSCSPISGHRSVSWYQQTPGQGLQFLFEYFSETQRNKGNFPGRFSGRQFSNSRSEMNVSTLELGDSALYLCASSWQVISGEGANVLTFGAGSRLTVL.

This clonotype was counted at least ten times. The chain has TRBV6-2 or TRBV6-3 and TRBJ2-7; possibly TRBD2 for D (7 bases). CDR3 length equals 15 residues. In germline, CDR1 is MNHEY, CDR2 SVGEGT. V was cut by 2 bases and J by 5 bases, with 16 bases left in between. The CDR3 is CASSYGGAGTHEQYF. CDR3 coding DNA: TGTGCCAGCAGTTACGGGGGGGCCGGCACTCACGAGCAGTACTTC.

The rearrangement uses TRBV4-3 and TRBJ1-6, with D unclear. V lost 0 bases and J lost 0, with 9 bases in between. CDR3 length equals 17 residues. Per germline, CDR1 LGHNA and CDR2 YSLEER. The CDR3 protein is CASSQDPRSSYNSPLHF. CDR3 nucleotide sequence: TGCGCCAGCAGCCAAGATCCTAGGAGCTCCTATAATTCACCCCTCCACTTT.

This clonotype showed up many times. The chain combines TRBV29-1 with TRBJ1-1; D is undetermined. Germline CDR1 reads SQVTM; CDR2 reads ANQGSEA. V was cut by 0 bases and J by 3 bases, with 17 bases left in between. This CDR3 comprises 16 residues. CDR3 DNA sequence: TGCAGCGTTGAAGACGGACCCTTAACCGGTCACACTGAAGCTTTCTTT. Protein: CSVEDGPLTGHTEAFF.

This clonotype was seen many times. The genes are TRBV20-1 and TRBJ2-7, with 9 nucleotides matching TRBD2. With V trimmed by 6 bases and J by 2 bases, 11 bases remained unmatched. CDR1 DFQATT and CDR2 SNEGSKA come from the germline V gene (reference sequence). The CDR3 totals 15 residues. In nucleotides, the CDR3 is TGCAGTGCCCTGGCGGGAGGGCGGGGTCCCTACGAGCAGTACTTC. The encoded protein is CSALAGGRGPYEQYF.

This clonotype was observed at least ten times. The chain has TRBV20-1 and TRBJ1-2; a weak D match, TRBD1 (5 bases). Deletions cut 3 bases from V and 2 bases from J, with 19 bases between. Germline CDR1 reads DFQATT; CDR2 reads SNEGSKA (reference sequence). This CDR3 comprises 16 residues. Written as DNA, the CDR3 is TGCAGTGCTAGGGCCGACAGAGACTCCCAAAACTATGGCTACACCTTC. This translates into CSARADRDSQNYGYTF.

This clonotype has a count of ten or more. The gene calls are TRBV27 and TRBJ2-7; D is perhaps TRBD1 (5 bases). V was shortened by 6 bases and J by 3 bases, with 15 bases between the two germline ends. This CDR3 has 14 amino acids. Germline V gene data show CDR1 as MNHEY and CDR2 as SMNVEV (reference sequence). The CDR3, as DNA: TGTGCCAGCAGCTGGGGCGCTTCCGGCTACGAGCAGTACTTC. Protein product: CASSWGASGYEQYF.

This clonotype was found many times. This chain joins TRBV27 and TRBJ1-2; no firm D call. Trimming took 6 bases from V and 3 from J, leaving 11 bases between them. The CDR3 is 13 amino acids. CDR1 and CDR2 (germline): MNHEY, SMNVEV (reference sequence). For the CDR3, the DNA is TGTGCCAGCAGCTCGGGAAACGACTATGGCTACACCTTC. This codes for CASSSGNDYGYTF.

This clonotype was seen at least ten times. The V call is TRBV7-4, the J call TRBJ2-2; D possibly corresponds to TRBD1 (6 bases). The germline V gene has CDR1 SGHVT and CDR2 SQSDAQ. The CDR3 runs to 21 residues. V lost 5 bases and J 4 bases, leaving 32 bases between the germline ends. The CDR3 DNA reads TGTGCCAGCAGCGCCTTGAGGACAGACTTACTACTGGGAGTCGCCACCGGGGAGCTGTTTTTT. Translating gives CASSALRTDLLLGVATGELFF. Full variable domain (remainder filled in from reference TRBV7-4 and TRBJ2-2): GAGVSQSPRYKVAKRGRDVALRCDSISGHVTLYWYRQTLGQGSEVLTYSQSDAQRDKSGRPSGRFSAERPERSVSTLKIQRTEQGDSAVYLCASSALRTDLLLGVATGELFFGEGSRLTVL.

As concerns this clonotype: A much larger clone lies one base from this, so it may be a read error. The CDR3 carries no conserved terminal phenylalanine or tryptophan, so it likely arises from a read error. The DNA is omitted, as the CDR3 cannot be located on it reliably, and the CDR3 follows TCRdb's listing. The gene calls are TRBV20-1 and TRBJ2-5; the D segment call TRBD2 is taken from the table without a DNA check. Including both end residues, the CDR3 is 13 amino acids long. Germline CDR1 reads DFQATT; CDR2 reads SNEGSKA (reference sequence). This CDR3 is CSASGRAGETRYS.

This clonotype was detected many times. The V and J genes are TRBV6-5 and TRBJ1-1; D gene ambiguous. Germline V gene data show CDR1 as MNHEY and CDR2 as SVGAGI. The CDR3 spans 12 residues. Between the trimmed V and J ends, which lost 5 bases and 8 bases, there was a span of 12 bases. The CDR3 DNA follows: TGTGCCAGCAGTCTCCACCCGGGGGAAGCTTTCTTT. This codes for CASSLHPGEAFF.